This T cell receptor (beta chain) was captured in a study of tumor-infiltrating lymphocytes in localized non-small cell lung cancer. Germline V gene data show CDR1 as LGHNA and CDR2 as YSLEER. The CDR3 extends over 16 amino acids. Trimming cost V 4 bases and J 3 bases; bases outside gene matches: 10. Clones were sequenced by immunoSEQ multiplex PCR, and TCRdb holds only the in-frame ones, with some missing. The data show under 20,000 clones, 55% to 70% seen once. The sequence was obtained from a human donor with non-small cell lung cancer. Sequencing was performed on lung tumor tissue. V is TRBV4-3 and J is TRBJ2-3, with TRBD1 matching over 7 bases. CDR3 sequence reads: CASSRDRGGPTDTQYF. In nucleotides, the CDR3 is TGCGCCAGCAGCCGAGATAGAGGGGGCCCGACAGATACGCAGTATTTT.